This is a list of T cell receptor beta chains from one sample in a study of cytomegalovirus exposure and HLA in healthy donors. Profiled with immunoSEQ multiplex PCR; TCRdb holds only in-frame clones, not every one. The sample yields 90,000 to 100,000 clones, roughly three quarters seen once. Material for sequencing was PBMCs. The receptors here all came from a female donor in good health and CMV-seronegative. Each CDR3 is given with its conserved first and last residue. The D gene is left open where the match is weak. Only some rows state a clone size, as once, few, many or a class for expanded clones.

size	J	D	V	CDR3	DNA
-	TRBJ2-7	-	TRBV4-1	CASSQDQGFRGYEQYF	TGCGCCAGCAGCCAAGATCAGGGGTTTCGAGGATACGAGCAGTACTTC
-	TRBJ1-3	-	TRBV27	CASSFGGESNTIYF	TGTGCCAGCAGTTTCGGGGGAGAGAGTAACACCATATATTTT
few	TRBJ2-7	-	TRBV5-3	CARSYTGRHEQYF	TGTGCCAGAAGCTATACAGGGAGACACGAGCAGTACTTC
few	TRBJ2-1	TRBD1	TRBV5-8	CASLLPGQAPNEQFF	TGTGCCAGCCTCCTCCCGGGACAGGCTCCCAATGAGCAGTTCTTC
few	TRBJ2-7	-	TRBV7-8	CASSLGGSGRRGSYEQYF	TGTGCCAGCAGCTTAGGGGGATCAGGGCGTCGAGGCTCCTACGAGCAGTACTTC
once	TRBJ1-1	-	TRBV11-3	CASSSDTNTEAFF	TGTGCCAGCAGCTCGGACACGAACACTGAAGCTTTCTTT
-	TRBJ1-1	-	TRBV5-1	CASSGIGGNTEAFF	TGCGCCAGCAGTGGTATCGGGGGGAACACTGAAGCTTTCTTT
-	TRBJ2-3	TRBD2	TRBV7-2	CASSSGGMSSPDTQYF	TGTGCCAGCAGCTCGGGAGGGATGTCCTCTCCAGATACGCAGTATTTT
-	TRBJ1-2	-	TRBV18	CASSPPEGRARGYTF	TGTGCCAGCTCACCACCGGAAGGGAGGGCGCGGGGCTACACCTTC
-	TRBJ2-5	-	TRBV14	CASSPNVGTSGETQYF	TGTGCCAGCAGCCCTAATGTTGGGACTTCGGGAGAGACCCAGTACTTC
few	TRBJ1-5	-	TRBV6-6	CASILTSGQPQHF	TGTGCCAGCATCCTTACGTCGGGACAGCCCCAGCATTTT
-	TRBJ2-7	TRBD1	TRBV11-2	CASSLVGTGGVYFGNEQYF	TGTGCCAGCAGCTTAGTTGGGACAGGGGGCGTATATTTCGGGAACGAGCAGTACTTC
few	TRBJ2-5	TRBD2	TRBV6-1	CASSVRLAGGSYQETQYF	TGTGCCAGCAGTGTAAGACTAGCGGGGGGCTCGTACCAAGAGACCCAGTACTTC
-	TRBJ1-1	-	TRBV5-1	CASSLDRNTEAFF	TGCGCCAGCAGCCTCGACAGAAACACTGAAGCTTTCTTT
-	TRBJ2-1	-	TRBV6-5	CASSYLQGPVFF	TGTGCCAGCAGTTACTTGCAGGGGCCCGTTTTCTTC
-	TRBJ2-1	-	TRBV18	CASSPLIALNEQFF	TGTGCCAGCTCACCCCTAATAGCGTTAAATGAGCAGTTCTTC
-	TRBJ2-2	-	TRBV15	CATSRPDSLNTGELFF	TGTGCCACCAGCAGACCTGACAGCTTGAACACCGGGGAGCTGTTTTTT
-	TRBJ2-1	-	TRBV9	CASSVDRDNEQFF	TGTGCCAGCAGCGTAGACAGGGACAATGAGCAGTTCTTC
-	TRBJ2-2	TRBD2	TRBV27	CASSLELAENTGELFF	TGTGCCAGCAGTTTGGAGCTAGCGGAGAACACCGGGGAGCTGTTTTTT
few	TRBJ2-1	-	TRBV6-5	CASGGGNEQFF	TGTGCCAGCGGCGGTGGCAATGAGCAGTTCTTC
-	TRBJ1-1	-	TRBV7-9	CSSSGTSGRVNTEAFF	TGTTCCAGCAGTGGGACTTCGGGTAGGGTGAACACTGAAGCTTTCTTT
-	TRBJ2-7	TRBD2	TRBV7-3	CASSSQREGLYEQYF	TGTGCCAGCAGCTCTCAGCGGGAGGGCCTCTACGAGCAGTACTTC
few	TRBJ1-1	-	TRBV29-1	CSVEELGGTEAFF	TGCAGCGTTGAAGAACTGGGCGGGACTGAAGCTTTCTTT
-	TRBJ1-1	-	TRBV5-4	CASSFGGRGTEAFF	TGTGCCAGCAGCTTCGGGGGGCGGGGCACTGAAGCTTTCTTT
-	TRBJ1-1	-	TRBV6-1	CASSERGAFF	TGTGCCAGCAGTGAAAGGGGAGCTTTCTTT
-	TRBJ1-4	-	TRBV7-9	CASSISNEKLFF	TGTGCCAGCAGCATATCTAATGAAAAACTGTTTTTT
-	TRBJ2-3	-	TRBV5-5	CASSLQGSGPDTQYF	TGTGCCAGCAGCTTACAGGGTAGCGGGCCGGATACGCAGTATTTT
few	TRBJ2-7	-	TRBV7-8	CASSPRQSSYEQYF	TGTGCCAGCAGCCCGCGACAGTCTTCCTACGAGCAGTACTTC
-	TRBJ2-7	-	TRBV9	CASSVGDSRSHEQYF	TGTGCCAGCAGCGTAGGTGACAGTCGATCCCACGAGCAGTACTTC
-	TRBJ1-5	-	TRBV6-4	CASSDSSEGSQPQHF	TGTGCCAGCAGTGACTCGAGCGAAGGGAGTCAGCCCCAGCATTTT
-	TRBJ2-5	TRBD1	TRBV18	CASSPPGQGVYETQYF	TGTGCCAGCTCACCCCCGGGACAGGGGGTCTACGAGACCCAGTACTTC
once	TRBJ2-3	TRBD2	TRBV14	CASSQRGGTDTQYF	TGTGCCAGCAGCCAGCGGGGGGGTACAGATACGCAGTATTTT
-	TRBJ1-4	-	TRBV19	CASSIDRRDRGETNEKLFF	TGTGCCAGTAGTATAGATCGGAGGGATCGAGGAGAAACTAATGAAAAACTGTTTTTT
-	TRBJ1-5	-	TRBV10-2	CASSELQSNQPQHF	TGCGCCAGCAGTGAGTTACAGAGCAATCAGCCCCAGCATTTT
-	TRBJ2-1	-	TRBV5-1	CASSLVASSDNEQFF	TGCGCCAGCAGCTTGGTGGCGAGTAGCGACAATGAGCAGTTCTTC
-	TRBJ2-7	TRBD1	TRBV6-5	CASSQGTGGEYF	TGTGCCAGCAGCCAAGGGACAGGGGGGGAGTACTTC
-	TRBJ2-4	-	TRBV25-1	CASSVENIQYF	TGTGCCAGCAGTGTCGAAAACATTCAGTACTTC